The next 24 T cell receptor beta chains were all read from a single sample in a study of T cell responses to AZD1222 COVID-19 vaccine. Here immunoSEQ multiplex PCR was the method, and the copy in TCRdb shows in-frame clones only, minus some. The sample includes 150,000 to 200,000 clones, 80% to 95% of them seen just once. The sequences come from peripheral blood, collected on day 0 of AZD1222 vaccination. The receptor source for this set is an adult in good health.

The V gene is TRBV28, the J gene TRBJ2-1; no definite D call. This CDR3 contains 14 residues. Germline V gene lookup returns CDR1 MDHEN and CDR2 SYDVKM. Trimming took off 2 bases at V and 5 bases at J, with 10 bases between the two ends. The CDR3 loop reads CASSLLPKDNEQFF. In DNA form, the CDR3 reads TGTGCCAGCAGTTTACTCCCTAAAGACAATGAGCAGTTCTTC.

V usage is TRBV25-1 and J usage is TRBJ1-2; TRBD1 agrees at 9 bases. With V trimmed by 5 bases and J by 4 bases, 2 bases remained unmatched. Per germline, CDR1 MGHDK and CDR2 SYGVNS. This CDR3 contains 13 residues. CDR3 bases: TGTGCCAGCAGTCGGACAGGGGTCTATGGCTACACCTTC. Protein sequence: CASSRTGVYGYTF.

The genes are TRBV18 and TRBJ2-1, with 7 bases identical to TRBD2. CDR3 size: 15 residues. V lost 1 base to trimming and J lost 6 bases; unmatched junction nucleotides: 6. Per the germline V gene, CDR1 is KGHSH and CDR2 is LQKENI. As DNA, the CDR3 is TGTGCCAGCTCACCACAGGGAGGGATAGGCAATGAGCAGTTCTTC. It is translated as CASSPQGGIGNEQFF.

This chain uses TRBV6-1 with TRBJ1-1; no reliable D call. The germline V gene has CDR1 MNHNS and CDR2 SASEGT. V lost 1 base to trimming and J lost 2 bases, with 8 bases between them. The length of the CDR3 is 14 residues. In nucleotides, the CDR3 is TGTGCCAGCAGTGAAGTTATGGACAACACTGAAGCTTTCTTT. Translated: CASSEVMDNTEAFF.

The genes are TRBV5-1 and TRBJ2-1; a possible D gene is TRBD2 (5 bases). Looked up from germline, CDR1 is SGHRS and CDR2 is YFSETQ. The CDR3 covers 14 residues. V lost 1 base and J lost 8, with 13 bases in between. DNA for the CDR3: TGCGCCAGCAGCTTGTCGGCGGGTGTCGATGAGCAGTTCTTC. Its translation is CASSLSAGVDEQFF.

V is TRBV2 and J is TRBJ1-1, with D unclear. Trimming took off 8 bases at V and 1 base at J, with 11 bases between the two ends. CDR3 length: 13 amino acids. Germline V gene data show CDR1 as SNHLY and CDR2 as FYNNEI. For the CDR3, the DNA is TGTGCCAGCTCCCTGGGAGGGAACACTGAAGCTTTCTTT. Protein: CASSLGGNTEAFF. Supplemented by reference TRBV2 and TRBJ1-1, the full variable domain reads EPEVTQTPSHQVTQMGQEVILRCVPISNHLYFYWYRQILGQKVEFLVSFYNNEISEKSEIFDDQFSVERPDGSNFTLKIRSTKLEDSAMYFCASSLGGNTEAFFGQGTRLTVV.

The chain uses TRBV4-1 and TRBJ1-6; TRBD1 might be the D (6 bases). The CDR3 is 16 residues long. Trimming took 1 base from V and 5 from J, leaving 12 bases between them. Germline CDR1 MGHRA, CDR2 YSYEKL. The CDR3 region has the DNA TGCGCCAGCAGCCAAGCCGGGACATTAAATAATTCACCCCTCCACTTT. Translating gives CASSQAGTLNNSPLHF.

This clone was counted once. V usage is TRBV6-2 or TRBV6-3 and J usage is TRBJ1-2, with D uncertain. Trimming took off 2 bases at V and 7 bases at J, with 8 bases between the two ends. CDR3 length equals 12 residues. Germline CDR1 and CDR2: MNHEY and SVGEGT. CDR3 nucleotides: TGTGCCAGCAGTTACGAACGAAGTGGCTACACCTTC. Translating gives CASSYERSGYTF.

This clone was seen a single time. This chain uses TRBV27 with TRBJ2-1; D is perhaps TRBD2 (5 bases). With 6 bases removed from V and 1 base from J, the gap between germline ends came to 16 bases. The CDR3 length is 16 residues. In germline, CDR1 is MNHEY, CDR2 SMNVEV (reference sequence). The CDR3 DNA is TGTGCCAGCAGCCGGTCGGTTTGGGAGTCCTACAATGAGCAGTTCTTC. Its protein is CASSRSVWESYNEQFF.

The chain links TRBV6-1 to TRBJ1-2; no clear D gene. Germline V lookup: CDR1 MNHNS, CDR2 SASEGT. CDR3 size: 12 residues. V shed 2 bases and J shed 7 bases, with 8 bases lying between them. The CDR3 protein is CASSEYLPGYTF. DNA of the CDR3: TGTGCCAGCAGTGAATACTTACCTGGCTACACCTTC.

This clone is a singleton in its sample. The chain carries TRBV9 and TRBJ2-1, with 7 bases that match TRBD2. CDR3 size: 12 residues. CDR1 and CDR2 from the germline V gene are SGDLS and YYNGEE. The V and J ends lost 6 bases and 9 bases, in that order; junction bases with no gene match: 6. The CDR3 reads CASNPRGGEQFF. CDR3 nucleotides: TGTGCCAGCAATCCCCGCGGGGGTGAGCAGTTCTTC.

The CDR3 protein is CASSPLAAGDSNYGYTF. CDR3 in DNA: TGTGCCAGCTCACCATTGGCGGCAGGAGATTCTAACTATGGCTACACCTTC. V and J are TRBV18 and TRBJ1-2, with D unclear. Germline assignment: CDR1 KGHSH and CDR2 LQKENI. CDR3 size: 17 residues. The V gene lost 2 bases and the J gene lost 0 bases, with 16 bases spanning the gap. Using reference TRBV18 and TRBJ1-2 for the parts outside the CDR3, the full variable domain is NAGVMQNPRHLVRRRGQEARLRCSPMKGHSHVYWYRQLPEEGLKFMVYLQKENIIDESGMPKERFSAEFPKEGPSILRIQQVVRGDSAAYFCASSPLAAGDSNYGYTFGSGTRLTVV.

This rearrangement joins TRBV5-8 to TRBJ1-2; 8 bases map to TRBD1. The CDR3 is made up of 15 amino acids. Germline lookup yields CDR1 SGHTS and CDR2 YDEGEE. Losses at the gene ends were 4 bases for V and 4 bases for J; bases not matched to a gene: 9. CDR3 in amino acids: CASSHYRQGIYGYTF. The CDR3 DNA is TGTGCCAGCAGCCATTACCGACAGGGGATCTATGGCTACACCTTC.

In this sample, this clone turned up a few times. The chain joins TRBV2 to TRBJ1-1; D ambiguous. This CDR3 has 14 residues. Germline lookup yields CDR1 SNHLY and CDR2 FYNNEI. Trimming pared 2 bases from V and 0 bases from J, leaving 7 bases between. Here the CDR3 DNA reads TGTGCCAGCAGTGAAAATTTCATGAACACTGAAGCTTTCTTT. Translated: CASSENFMNTEAFF.

V gene TRBV7-8 combines with J gene TRBJ2-3, with TRBD1 as a possible D gene (5 bases). This CDR3 has 14 residues. Per germline, CDR1 SGHVS and CDR2 FQNEAQ. V lost 1 base to trimming and J lost 6 bases, with 11 bases between them. The CDR3 DNA follows: TGTGCCAGCAGCTTAGGACAGCCTGGGGATACGCAGTATTTT. As protein: CASSLGQPGDTQYF.

J is TRBJ2-1 and V is TRBV3-1 (or the pseudogene TRBV3-2), with 7 bases that match TRBD2. V trimming: 5 bases; J trimming: 2 bases; junction bases outside the gene matches: 3. The CDR3 is made up of 14 amino acids. Germline V gene lookup returns CDR1 LGHDT and CDR2 YNNKEL (reference sequence). Written as DNA, the CDR3 is TGTGCCAGCAGCGCCGGGGGGACCTACAATGAGCAGTTCTTC. It codes for CASSAGGTYNEQFF.

The chain employs TRBV7-9 and TRBJ1-2; weak D call: TRBD1 (6 bases). Germline V CDR1 and CDR2: SEHNR, FQNEAQ (reference sequence). The CDR3 consists of 11 residues. Trimming took off 5 bases at V and 8 bases at J, with 9 bases between the two ends. CDR3 protein: CASSRGGGYTF. In DNA form, the CDR3 reads TGTGCCAGCAGCCGAGGGGGAGGCTACACCTTC.

The chain recombines TRBV3-1 (or the pseudogene TRBV3-2) with TRBJ1-5, with unresolved D. The CDR3 runs 14 residues. The germline gives CDR1 LGHDT, CDR2 YNNKEL (reference sequence). V was pared by 2 bases and J by 7 bases, with 12 bases between. The CDR3 DNA sequence: TGTGCCAGCAGCCAAAACAGTATGAGCCAGCCCCAGCATTTT. Residues: CASSQNSMSQPQHF.

The chain employs TRBV30 and TRBJ1-2; 8 bases line up with TRBD1. V gave up 5 bases and J gave up 2 bases; unmatched junction bases: 1. Germline CDR1 reads GTSNPN; CDR2 reads SVGIG (reference sequence). This CDR3 is 12 amino acids long. The DNA for the CDR3 is TGTGCCTGGGGACAGGGAAACTATGGCTACACCTTC. Its protein product is CAWGQGNYGYTF.

The J gene is TRBJ2-1, the V gene TRBV3-1 (or the pseudogene TRBV3-2); 11 nucleotides agree with TRBD2. There are 16 residues in the CDR3. The germline CDR1 and CDR2 sequences are LGHDT and YNNKEL (reference sequence). With V trimmed by 1 base and J by 6 bases, 5 bases remained unmatched. The CDR3 sequence is CASSQVLAGGANEQFF. The CDR3 bases are TGTGCCAGCAGCCAAGTTCTAGCGGGAGGAGCCAATGAGCAGTTCTTC.

The chain couples TRBV7-2 to TRBJ2-1; D perhaps matches TRBD1 (6 bases). V lost 0 bases to trimming and J lost 12 bases, with 15 bases between them. Per germline, CDR1 SGHTA and CDR2 FQGNSA. CDR3 length: 14 amino acids. Here the CDR3 DNA reads TGTGCCAGCAGCTTAGCGGGGGCGGGTGTTGCGCAGTTCTTC. Residues: CASSLAGAGVAQFF.

This CDR3 reads CASSYSLTDTQYF. The CDR3 DNA is TGTGCCAGCAGTTACTCCCTCACAGATACGCAGTATTTT. This chain connects TRBV6-5 to TRBJ2-3; D unclear. CDR1 and CDR2 from the germline V gene are MNHEY and SVGAGI. This CDR3 is built from 13 residues. Trimming removed 0 bases from V and 2 bases from J, with 3 bases in between.

The V gene is TRBV7-2, the J gene TRBJ2-7, with 7 positions matching TRBD2. CDR1 is SGHTA and CDR2 is FQGNSA in the germline V gene. The CDR3 has 14 amino acids. V lost 0 bases, J lost 3 bases, and 2 bases stayed unmatched. CDR3 nucleotide sequence: TGTGCCAGCAGCTTAGCCGCGGGGGTCTACGAGCAGTACTTC. It yields the protein CASSLAAGVYEQYF.

V gene TRBV24-1 combines with J gene TRBJ2-3, with TRBD1 as a possible D gene (5 bases). Germline assignment: CDR1 KGHDR and CDR2 SFDVKD. CDR3 size: 13 residues. The V end lost 4 bases, the J end lost 3 bases, and 7 bases lay between the germline ends. CDR3 sequence: CATSDPGTDTQYF. DNA for the CDR3: TGTGCCACCAGTGACCCAGGGACAGATACGCAGTATTTT.